This TCR beta chain was sequenced in a study of identical twins. The J segment lost 8 bases and the V segment lost 6 bases, leaving 11 bases of the junction unmatched. The CDR3 contains 16 residues. TCRdb redid the calling of the 5' RACE reads with MiXCR, one entry per CDR3 protein. The data contain 650,000 to 800,000 distinct CDR3 sequences, less than 10% of them singletons. Another study also made use of these data, one on yellow fever vaccine responses in identical twins.

The sequenced sample was PBMCs. The V and J genes are TRBV12-3 or TRBV12-4 and TRBJ2-1; 12 bases map to TRBD2. This receptor was identified in a woman between 18 and 29 years old in good health. CDR3 bases: TGTGCCAGCAGCACAGACATCAGGACTAGCGGGGATGAGCAGTTCTTC. Residues: CASSTDIRTSGDEQFF.